The 32 T cell receptor beta chains below were found in one sample sequenced in a study of metastatic and nonmetastatic thyroid tumors. TCRdb re-analyzed the PCR reads using MiXCR. The sample holds approximately 38,000 clones, roughly a quarter seen once. Before thyroid surgery, none of the patients had received any treatment. Material for sequencing was blood. Source of these receptors: a female donor with papillary thyroid cancer or a benign thyroid nodule (not recorded which). Some clones in this sample may be carry-over from other donors' samples.

The V gene is TRBV6-1, the J gene TRBJ2-2; TRBD2 agrees at 12 bases. V lost 6 bases to trimming and J lost 2 bases; unmatched junction nucleotides: 4. The CDR3 sequence is 16 residues long. From germline, CDR1 is MNHNS and CDR2 SASEGT. CDR3 amino acids: CASRSTSGSNTGELFF. The CDR3 DNA reads as TGTGCCAGCAGGTCGACTAGCGGGAGTAACACCGGGGAGCTGTTTTTT.

This clone was seen repeatedly, ten times or more. This sequence joins TRBV5-8 and TRBJ2-3; 8 positions agree with TRBD1. The CDR3 is 15 residues long. Germline V gene data show CDR1 as SGHTS and CDR2 as YDEGEE. V dropped 0 bases and J dropped 1; count of bases not matched to a gene: 1. CDR3 coding DNA: TGTGCCAGCAGCTTGGGGGACAGGCGCACAGATACGCAGTATTTT. This gives the protein CASSLGDRRTDTQYF.

The chain is built from TRBV27 and TRBJ2-7; TRBD1 matches 8 bases. The CDR3 is 17 residues long. Germline lookup yields CDR1 MNHEY and CDR2 SMNVEV (reference sequence). The J segment lost 0 bases and the V segment lost 8 bases, leaving 15 bases of the junction unmatched. CDR3: CASRYASGGARSYEQYF. CDR3 bases: TGTGCCAGCCGCTACGCCTCAGGGGGCGCCCGCTCCTACGAGCAGTACTTC.

This clone was recorded many times. The chain employs TRBV6-2 or TRBV6-3 and TRBJ1-2; 9 bases align to TRBD1. V shed 0 bases, J shed 8 bases, and the junction held 19 bases outside the gene matches. CDR1 is MNHEY and CDR2 is SVGEGT in the germline V gene. This CDR3 region has 19 residues. CDR3: CASSYSIPGTGNLVGGYTF. DNA for the CDR3: TGTGCCAGCAGTTACTCGATACCCGGGACAGGGAATTTGGTGGGCGGCTACACCTTC.

This clone was seen a few times. Given a much more abundant clone one base away, this may be a read error. The chain has TRBV9 and TRBJ2-3; D is ambiguous. CDR1 is SGDLS and CDR2 is YYNGEE in the germline V gene. This CDR3 is built from 14 residues. V lost 4 bases to trimming and J lost 0 bases, with 9 bases between them. This CDR3 reads CASSMTASTDTQYF. In DNA form, the CDR3 reads TGTGCCAGCAGCATGACGGCTAGCACAGATACGCAGTATTTT.

The V call is TRBV12-3 or TRBV12-4, the J call TRBJ2-7, with D possibly TRBD1 on 6 matching bases. This CDR3 spans 13 amino acids. V was cut by 6 bases and J by 4 bases, with 13 bases left in between. CDR3 in DNA: TGTGCCAGCAGACGCGGACAGCAATACGAGCAGTACTTC. As protein: CASRRGQQYEQYF.

V and J are TRBV20-1 and TRBJ2-1; perhaps D is TRBD1 or TRBD2 (5 bases each). The ends were cut back, 3 bases at V and 8 bases at J, with 17 bases in the middle. This CDR3 comprises 14 residues. Germline loops: CDR1 DFQATT, CDR2 SNEGSKA (reference sequence). CDR3 coding DNA: TGCAGTGCTAGCCCGGGACGACTTACGGATGAGCAGTTCTTC. Translating it yields CSASPGRLTDEQFF.

For the CDR3, the DNA is TGCAGTGCCACCGTATCCCAGGACTTGGGTGAGCAGTTCTTC. It translates to CSATVSQDLGEQFF. The rearrangement uses TRBV20-1 and TRBJ2-1, with a tentative D call TRBD2 (5 bases). This CDR3 contains 14 residues. Trimming took off 6 bases at V and 9 bases at J, with 21 bases between the two ends. The germline CDR1 and CDR2 sequences are DFQATT and SNEGSKA (reference sequence).

The rearrangement uses TRBV30 and TRBJ2-7; D tentatively reads TRBD1 or TRBD2 (5 bases each). Trimming took off 3 bases at V and 2 bases at J, with 11 bases between the two ends. The CDR3 extends over 13 amino acids. From germline, CDR1 is GTSNPN and CDR2 SVGIG (reference sequence). CDR3 loop: CAWSPGRAYEQYF. For the CDR3, the DNA is TGTGCCTGGAGCCCGGGACGGGCCTACGAGCAGTACTTC.

The chain links TRBV5-1 to TRBJ2-7; 8 positions match TRBD1. The length of the CDR3 is 18 residues. Germline V lookup: CDR1 SGHRS, CDR2 YFSETQ. The V gene end was trimmed by 4 bases and the J gene end by 5 bases; junction bases not matched to a gene: 20. CDR3 in amino acids: CASSRAGTGPMRGDEQYF. As DNA, the CDR3 is TGCGCCAGCAGCCGGGCCGGGACAGGACCCATGAGGGGCGACGAGCAGTACTTC.

This clone has ten or more counts. V is TRBV20-1 and J is TRBJ2-7, with D possibly being TRBD2 (6 bases). Trimming pared 5 bases from V and 7 bases from J, leaving 18 bases between. CDR3 length equals 13 residues. Germline V gene lookup returns CDR1 DFQATT and CDR2 SNEGSKA (reference sequence). CDR3 residues: CSAEQVGGYEQYF. In nucleotides, the CDR3 is TGCAGTGCTGAACAAGTAGGAGGGTATGAGCAGTACTTC.

The chain couples TRBV7-9 to TRBJ2-5; possibly TRBD2 for D (6 bases). The CDR3 runs to 13 residues. From germline, CDR1 is SEHNR and CDR2 FQNEAQ (reference sequence). Between the trimmed V and J ends, which lost 5 bases and 12 bases, there was a span of 19 bases. The CDR3 nucleotides are TGTGCCAGCAGCACGGGGGTTCAAGAGAACAAGTACTTC. Protein product: CASSTGVQENKYF.

This clone showed up many times. A much larger clone differs from this one at a single base, so this may be a read error. The chain is built from TRBV30 and TRBJ1-2; weak D call: TRBD1 (6 bases). V shed 1 base and J shed 2 bases, with 11 bases lying between them. Germline lookup yields CDR1 GTSNPN and CDR2 SVGIG (reference sequence). The CDR3 runs to 14 residues. The CDR3 spells CAWSASGGNYGYTF. For the CDR3, the DNA is TGTGCCTGGAGTGCATCTGGGGGCAACTATGGCTACACCTTC.

This clone has a handful of counts. The gene calls are TRBV19 and TRBJ2-7; D call uncertain. Germline V lookup: CDR1 LNHDA, CDR2 SQIVND (reference sequence). The V gene lost 1 base and the J gene lost 7 bases, with 11 bases spanning the gap. This CDR3 has 13 amino acids. The CDR3 DNA sequence: TGTGCCAGTAGTATAGGGGCGAAGGCGGAGCAGTACTTC. Its protein is CASSIGAKAEQYF. Filled out from reference TRBV19 and TRBJ2-7, the complete variable domain reads DGGITQSPKYLFRKEGQNVTLSCEQNLNHDAMYWYRQDPGQGLRLIYYSQIVNDFQKGDIAEGYSVSREKKESFPLTVTSAQKNPTAFYLCASSIGAKAEQYFGPGTRLTVT.

The sample holds a few counts of this clone. The CDR3 region is CASSASDGSSYNEQFF. The CDR3 DNA follows: TGTGCCAGCAGTGCTTCGGACGGCAGCTCCTACAATGAGCAGTTCTTC. The chain employs TRBV6-1 and TRBJ2-1; D is unclear. Trimming left V 4 bases short and J 0 bases short, with 13 bases between. Germline V gene lookup returns CDR1 MNHNS and CDR2 SASEGT. The CDR3 runs to 16 residues.

This clone has a count of ten or more. In DNA, the CDR3 is TGTGCCAGCAGTTCTACTATAGCGGGAGGGGTATTTCGGGAGCAGTTCTTC. Translating gives CASSSTIAGGVFREQFF. This chain joins TRBV6-2 or TRBV6-3 and TRBJ2-1; 11 bases match TRBD2. The CDR3 extends over 17 amino acids. V was clipped by 4 bases and J by 10 bases; unmatched bases: 15. CDR1 MNHEY and CDR2 SVGEGT come from the germline V gene.

This CDR3 is CAWSSGGITDTQYF. The DNA of the CDR3 is TGTGCCTGGAGTAGCGGCGGGATCACAGATACGCAGTATTTT. V gene TRBV30 combines with J gene TRBJ2-3; tentative D call: TRBD2 (6 bases). The germline CDR1 and CDR2 sequences are GTSNPN and SVGIG (reference sequence). This CDR3 has 14 amino acids. V was cut by 2 bases and J by 2 bases, with 11 bases left in between.

This clone was observed a handful of times. The rearrangement uses TRBV9 and TRBJ1-2; a weak D match, TRBD1 (6 bases). V dropped 3 bases and J dropped 7 bases, with 7 bases sitting between them. Germline-derived CDR1 and CDR2 are SGDLS and YYNGEE. This CDR3 spans 11 amino acids. The CDR3 DNA sequence: TGTGCCAGCAGCGGGACAGTTGGCTACACCTTC. Translation gives CASSGTVGYTF.

A single count supports this clone. The chain joins TRBV9 to TRBJ2-5; D may be TRBD1 or TRBD2 (6 bases each). The CDR3 extends over 19 amino acids. V lost 0 bases to trimming and J lost 3 bases, with 24 bases between them. In germline, CDR1 is SGDLS, CDR2 YYNGEE. In DNA, the CDR3 is TGTGCCAGCAGCGTAGGTTGGGTGGGGGGCCCTGAGAGAGAAGAGACCCAGTACTTC. Protein product: CASSVGWVGGPEREETQYF.

The chain combines TRBV27 with TRBJ2-1, with 9 bases matching TRBD2. J was trimmed by 1 base and V by 4 bases; bases with no gene match: 14. Per the germline V gene, CDR1 is MNHEY and CDR2 is SMNVEV (reference sequence). The CDR3 has 19 amino acids. As DNA, the CDR3 is TGTGCCAGCAGTTCATCTCTCTGGCGGGAGGGCTTGTCCTACAATGAGCAGTTCTTC. Protein: CASSSSLWREGLSYNEQFF.

Sample share makes this clone medium-sized. This chain uses TRBV6-5 with TRBJ1-2, with D maybe TRBD1 (6 bases). Trimming left V 2 bases short and J 8 bases short, with 24 bases between. From germline, CDR1 is MNHEY and CDR2 SVGAGI. CDR3 length equals 17 residues. The CDR3 sequence: CASSYGASGQGIWGYTF. CDR3 nucleotides: TGTGCCAGCAGTTACGGAGCCTCTGGGCAGGGGATTTGGGGCTACACCTTC.

V is TRBV5-1 and J is TRBJ1-2, with D maybe TRBD1 (6 bases). CDR1 and CDR2 (germline): SGHRS, YFSETQ. CDR3 length: 16 residues. V lost 4 bases, J lost 1 base, and 17 bases lay in between. The CDR3 DNA is TGCGCCAGCAGCAAGGACAGCAGGACTTATAACTATGGCTACACCTTC. Encoded protein: CASSKDSRTYNYGYTF.

At least ten counts were recorded for this clone. Since a much larger clone is just one base distant, this may be a read error. This sample also contains other DNA sequences that code for the same CDR3. The chain joins TRBV6-1 to TRBJ1-2; the D gene is possibly TRBD1 (6 bases). The length of the CDR3 is 14 residues. Germline CDR1 and CDR2: MNHNS and SASEGT. Trimming took 6 bases from V and 3 from J, leaving 14 bases between them. The CDR3 protein is CASSSRQAYYGYTF. DNA of the CDR3: TGTGCCAGCAGCTCCCGACAGGCCTACTATGGCTACACCTTC.

V usage is TRBV4-1 and J usage is TRBJ2-6; 9 bases fit TRBD1. Germline assignment: CDR1 MGHRA and CDR2 YSYEKL. The V and J ends lost 2 bases and 1 base, in that order; junction bases with no gene match: 6. There are 18 residues in the CDR3. DNA for the CDR3: TGCGCCAGCAGCCAATGGACAGGGGCTCCTTCTGGGGCCAACGTCCTGACTTTC. Translated: CASSQWTGAPSGANVLTF.

The rearrangement links TRBV19 to TRBJ2-1; no clear D. The CDR3 is made up of 12 amino acids. V lost 10 bases and J 6 bases, leaving 13 bases between the germline ends. Germline V gene sequence: CDR1 LNHDA, CDR2 SQIVND (reference sequence). This CDR3 is CAIKAIGNEQFF. CDR3 sequence (DNA): TGTGCCATTAAAGCTATCGGCAATGAGCAGTTCTTC.

J is TRBJ2-5 and V is TRBV6-2 or TRBV6-3, with TRBD2 as a possible D gene (6 bases). V was trimmed by 7 bases and J by 5 bases, leaving 11 bases between them. Per the germline V gene, CDR1 is MNHEY and CDR2 is SVGEGT. This CDR3 spans 12 amino acids. CDR3 protein: CASTEGWETQYF. In DNA form, the CDR3 reads TGTGCCAGCACGGAGGGGTGGGAGACCCAGTACTTC.

In this sample, this clone turned up many times. The chain combines TRBV24-1 with TRBJ1-2; possible D gene TRBD1, 5 bases. Germline CDR1 KGHDR, CDR2 SFDVKD. The germline V and J ends were trimmed by 3 bases and 2 bases, with 9 bases remaining between them. The CDR3 has 14 residues. CDR3 amino acids: CATSDAAGNYGYTF. The DNA for the CDR3 is TGTGCCACCAGTGATGCGGCAGGGAACTATGGCTACACCTTC.

Points on this clone: Germline and junction disagree at one end, which may indicate a read error. The chain joins TRBV5-1 to TRBJ2-2; the D is unclear. The CDR3 contains 15 residues. CDR1 and CDR2 (germline): SGHRS, YFSETQ. The CDR3 nucleotides are TGCGCCAGCAGCTGGGTTACAGAGAACACCTGGGAGCTGTTTTTT. Protein product: CASSWVTENTWELFF.

This clone was seen repeatedly, ten times or more. The gene calls are TRBV6-1 and TRBJ1-2; weak D call: TRBD1 (6 bases). The ends were cut back, 5 bases at V and 6 bases at J, with 19 bases in the middle. Germline V lookup: CDR1 MNHNS, CDR2 SASEGT. This CDR3 has 15 residues. This chain's CDR3 is CASSPLRGPENGYTF. The CDR3, as DNA: TGTGCCAGCAGTCCCCTGCGGGGGCCTGAGAATGGCTACACCTTC.

A word on this clone: Its ends do not fully match the called genes, so a read error is possible. The genes are TRBV4-2 and TRBJ2-7; weak D call: TRBD2 (5 bases). Germline CDR1 reads LGHNA; CDR2 reads YNFKEQ. The CDR3 sequence is 13 residues long. Here the CDR3 reads CTNSQDLKSGGNF. In nucleotides, the CDR3 is TGTACCAACAGCCAAGATCTTAAGAGCGGAGGCAATTTC.

With respect to this clone: A junction boundary mismatches the germline segment, possibly from a read error. The chain uses TRBV6-1 and TRBJ2-2, with TRBD1 identical over 9 bases. Germline values: CDR1 MNHNS, CDR2 SASEGT. CDR3 length: 15 amino acids. The DNA for the CDR3 is TGTGCCAGCAGTTTGGGACAGGGACCCACCGCGGAGCTTTTTTTT. Its protein is CASSLGQGPTAELFF.

This clone was counted at least ten times. The rearrangement joins TRBV9 to TRBJ2-1; 11 bases agree with TRBD2. The trim removed 0 bases at V and 8 bases at J, leaving 4 bases unmatched. The CDR3 contains 15 residues. Germline V gives CDR1 SGDLS, CDR2 YYNGEE. CDR3 in DNA: TGTGCCAGCAGCGTAGTAGCGGGAGGGCCAGATGAGCAGTTCTTC. Translation gives CASSVVAGGPDEQFF.